The 4 T cell receptor beta chains given below trace back to one sample, sequenced in a study of blood T cell repertoires in COVID-19. Generated by immunoSEQ multiplex PCR, the TCRdb table keeps only in-frame clones and is missing some. This sample has over 200,000 clones, with 88% found just once. The source material was PBMCs or T cells enriched from blood (not recorded which). These receptors all stem from a woman aged 25-40 years who had been exposed to COVID-19.

The genes are TRBV5-6 and TRBJ2-7; 9 bases align to TRBD2. Germline CDR1 SGHDT, CDR2 YYEEEE. This CDR3 has 14 residues. The V gene end was trimmed by 3 bases and the J gene end by 5 bases; junction bases not matched to a gene: 6. DNA of the CDR3: TGTGCCAGCAGCTGGGGCGGGAGGGCCCACGAGCAGTACTTC. Protein sequence: CASSWGGRAHEQYF. Drawing the rest from reference TRBV5-6 and TRBJ2-7, the complete variable domain is DAGVTQSPTHLIKTRGQQVTLRCSPKSGHDTVSWYQQALGQGPQFIFQYYEEEERQRGNFPDRFSGHQFPNYSSELNVNALLLGDSALYLCASSWGGRAHEQYFGPGTRLTVT.

V and J are TRBV29-1 and TRBJ2-7; the match to TRBD2 covers 9 bases. J lost 6 bases, V lost 4 bases, and 4 bases had no gene match. This CDR3 is built from 12 residues. Germline V gives CDR1 SQVTM, CDR2 ANQGSEA. The CDR3 DNA reads TGCAGCGTTGGTAGCGGGAGAGGCGAGCAGTACTTC. Translating it yields CSVGSGRGEQYF.

The rearrangement uses TRBV2 and TRBJ1-2; 7 bases agree with TRBD1. V was pared by 6 bases and J by 0 bases, with 7 bases of the junction left unmatched. Germline V CDR1 and CDR2: SNHLY, FYNNEI. This CDR3 comprises 15 residues. CDR3 residues: CASSLTGTTNYGYTF. The CDR3 region has the DNA TGTGCCAGCAGCCTGACAGGGACCACTAACTATGGCTACACCTTC.

The gene calls are TRBV12-5 and TRBJ1-2; TRBD1 agrees at 10 bases. Germline loops: CDR1 LGHNT, CDR2 FRNRAP. This CDR3 region has 15 residues. V dropped 10 bases and J dropped 2; count of bases not matched to a gene: 10. The CDR3, as DNA: TGTGCTACCGGCGACAGGGGGCGTTCAAACTATGGCTACACCTTC. This codes for CATGDRGRSNYGYTF.